What follows are 32 T cell receptor beta chains derived from one specimen sequenced in a study of cytomegalovirus exposure and HLA in healthy donors. Profiling relied on immunoSEQ multiplex PCR, and the TCRdb table lists in-frame clones only, not all of them. The profile shows 280,000 or so clones, roughly 90% of them singletons. Input material: PBMCs. The receptor set was obtained from a woman aged 18-29 years in good health and CMV-seronegative.

The rearrangement joins TRBV2 to TRBJ2-1, with 8 bases that match TRBD2. The V gene's germline CDR1 is SNHLY and CDR2 FYNNEI. Losses at the gene ends were 8 bases for V and 9 bases for J; bases not matched to a gene: 12. This CDR3 region has 14 residues. The CDR3 region has the DNA TGTGCCAGCGCCTATAGCGGGACTAAGAGTGAGCAGTTCTTC. It specifies CASAYSGTKSEQFF. The full variable domain, completed using reference TRBV2 and TRBJ2-1, is EPEVTQTPSHQVTQMGQEVILRCVPISNHLYFYWYRQILGQKVEFLVSFYNNEISEKSEIFDDQFSVERPDGSNFTLKIRSTKLEDSAMYFCASAYSGTKSEQFFGPGTRLTVL.

The rearrangement uses TRBV7-2 and TRBJ2-3; 11 positions match TRBD2. Per the germline V gene, CDR1 is SGHTA and CDR2 is FQGNSA. With V trimmed by 1 base and J by 5 bases, 5 bases remained unmatched. The length of the CDR3 is 16 residues. CDR3 sequence (DNA): TGTGCCAGCAGCTTAGTAGGGACTAGCGGACAAGATACGCAGTATTTT. Translation gives CASSLVGTSGQDTQYF.

The chain recombines TRBV7-9 with TRBJ1-5; D remains unclear. Germline V gives CDR1 SEHNR, CDR2 FQNEAQ (reference sequence). This CDR3 has 17 residues. V was trimmed by 2 bases and J by 0 bases, leaving 14 bases between them. The CDR3: CASSLYPTASSNQPQHF. The CDR3 DNA follows: TGTGCCAGCAGCTTATATCCCACAGCCTCTAGCAATCAGCCCCAGCATTTT.

In its sample, this clone was seen a few times. This rearrangement joins TRBV6-5 to TRBJ2-7; TRBD2 aligns across 13 bases. V trimming: 6 bases; J trimming: 5 bases; junction bases outside the gene matches: 7. Per germline, CDR1 MNHEY and CDR2 SVGAGI. This CDR3 contains 15 residues. The CDR3 nucleotides are TGTGCCAGCAGCCCACTAGCGGGAGGGGTCCACGAGCAGTACTTC. Translation: CASSPLAGGVHEQYF.

The rearrangement uses TRBV4-1 and TRBJ1-2, with 7 bases identical to TRBD1. Germline values: CDR1 MGHRA, CDR2 YSYEKL. CDR3 length: 15 amino acids. Trimming at V came to 4 bases and at J to 4 bases, leaving 9 bases not matched to a gene. CDR3 nucleotides: TGCGCCAGCAGCCGAGGATTAGGGGGCGTCTATGGCTACACCTTC. Its protein product is CASSRGLGGVYGYTF.

This clone was counted a single time. The gene calls are TRBV27 and TRBJ2-1, with 8 bases that match TRBD1. Germline CDR1 and CDR2: MNHEY and SMNVEV (reference sequence). The CDR3 is made up of 14 amino acids. Trimming cost V 10 bases and J 1 base; bases outside gene matches: 6. The CDR3 is CAIPRDRSYNEQFF. DNA for the CDR3: TGTGCCATCCCCCGGGACAGGTCCTACAATGAGCAGTTCTTC.

This chain uses TRBV27 with TRBJ1-1, with D perhaps TRBD1 (6 bases). The CDR3 covers 14 residues. The ends were cut back, 4 bases at V and 1 base at J, with 10 bases in the middle. Germline CDR1 and CDR2: MNHEY and SMNVEV (reference sequence). DNA for the CDR3: TGTGCCAGCAGTTCCCCGGGACAGAACACTGAAGCTTTCTTT. This sequence encodes CASSSPGQNTEAFF.

This clone was counted a single time. The V gene is TRBV9, the J gene TRBJ2-7; D uncertain. CDR1 is SGDLS, CDR2 YYNGEE, per germline. The germline V and J ends were trimmed by 0 bases and 1 base, with 8 bases remaining between them. The CDR3 is made up of 14 amino acids. The CDR3 sequence is CASSVGLGSYEQYF. CDR3 DNA sequence: TGTGCCAGCAGCGTAGGACTTGGATCCTACGAGCAGTACTTC.

CDR3 in DNA: TGTGCCAGCAGTTCCTACAGGGTTGAGCAGTTCTTC. This encodes CASSSYRVEQFF. The chain joins TRBV28 to TRBJ2-1, with D possibly being TRBD1 (6 bases). The V end was cut by 4 bases, the J end by 9 bases, with 10 bases between. The CDR3 has 12 residues. Germline V gene data show CDR1 as MDHEN and CDR2 as SYDVKM.

The chain joins TRBV30 to TRBJ2-7, with 7 positions matching TRBD1. Germline V gene sequence: CDR1 GTSNPN, CDR2 SVGIG (reference sequence). The CDR3 extends over 14 amino acids. Trimming cost V 4 bases and J 4 bases; bases outside gene matches: 10. In DNA, the CDR3 is TGTGCCTGGACAATGACAGGGCCCCCTTACGAGCAGTACTTC. It translates to CAWTMTGPPYEQYF.

V usage is TRBV27 and J usage is TRBJ2-5; D possibly corresponds to TRBD1 (6 bases). Trimming removed 2 bases at V and 5 bases at J, with 18 bases between. The CDR3 has 16 residues. Germline V gene lookup returns CDR1 MNHEY and CDR2 SMNVEV (reference sequence). The CDR3 DNA sequence: TGTGCCAGCAGTTTAGTAGGAAGGGGGAGTAGGGAGACCCAGTACTTC. It encodes CASSLVGRGSRETQYF.

V is TRBV6-5 and J is TRBJ2-7; TRBD1 matches 7 bases. This CDR3 is built from 12 residues. V gave up 10 bases and J gave up 5 bases; unmatched junction bases: 8. Germline CDR1 is MNHEY and CDR2 is SVGAGI. CDR3: CATRQGEDEQYF. The CDR3 coding sequence is TGTGCCACCCGACAGGGCGAAGACGAGCAGTACTTC.

This clone was detected once. This rearrangement joins TRBV6-5 to TRBJ2-2; D unresolved. V was clipped by 2 bases and J by 0 bases, with 7 bases between them. CDR1 MNHEY and CDR2 SVGAGI come from the germline V gene. The CDR3 sequence is 15 residues long. CDR3 in DNA: TGTGCCAGCAGTTACGCGGCCGCGAACACCGGGGAGCTGTTTTTT. This translates into CASSYAAANTGELFF.

This chain connects TRBV4-3 to TRBJ2-1, with 7 bases aligning to TRBD1. The V gene end was trimmed by 1 base and the J gene end by 2 bases; junction bases not matched to a gene: 14. Germline assignment: CDR1 LGHNA and CDR2 YSLEER. The CDR3 totals 19 residues. CDR3: CASSQGDRVRGGPYNEQFF. CDR3 sequence (DNA): TGCGCCAGCAGCCAAGGTGACAGGGTCCGAGGGGGACCCTACAATGAGCAGTTCTTC.

The table lists this clone with a few counts. The rearrangement uses TRBV27 and TRBJ2-7; weak D call: TRBD1 (6 bases). Germline lookup yields CDR1 MNHEY and CDR2 SMNVEV (reference sequence). There are 12 residues in the CDR3. Trimming stripped 5 bases from V and 11 bases from J, with 16 bases between. CDR3 sequence (DNA): TGTGCCAGCAGTCCCCAGGGGCAGGGCGAGTACTTC. Residues: CASSPQGQGEYF.

The chain recombines TRBV29-1 with TRBJ1-1; D gene uncertain. CDR3 size: 13 residues. The germline V and J ends were trimmed by 1 base and 0 bases, with 6 bases remaining between them. Germline-derived CDR1 and CDR2 are SQVTM and ANQGSEA. This chain's CDR3 is CSVEGRMNTEAFF. The DNA of the CDR3 is TGCAGCGTTGAAGGCAGGATGAACACTGAAGCTTTCTTT.

This clone was detected only a few times. This chain joins TRBV6-6 and TRBJ2-7; tentative D call: TRBD1 (5 bases). This CDR3 is 14 amino acids long. Germline CDR1 reads MNHNY; CDR2 reads SVGAGI (reference sequence). Trimming took 0 bases from V and 3 from J, leaving 9 bases between them. This chain's CDR3 is CASSYSARDYEQYF. CDR3 bases: TGTGCCAGCAGTTACTCGGCCAGGGACTACGAGCAGTACTTC.

The chain is built from TRBV5-4 and TRBJ2-3; perhaps TRBD1 as D (6 bases). Germline values: CDR1 SGHNT, CDR2 YYREEE (reference sequence). The CDR3 runs to 15 residues. V was pared by 0 bases and J by 5 bases, with 13 bases between. The CDR3 sequence is CASSLVQGRKDTQYF. In nucleotides, the CDR3 is TGTGCCAGCAGCTTGGTGCAGGGGCGGAAAGATACGCAGTATTTT.

The chain recombines TRBV14 with TRBJ2-1, with TRBD2 identical over 7 bases. The CDR3 is 16 residues long. Losses at the gene ends were 0 bases for V and 5 bases for J; bases not matched to a gene: 7. Germline CDR1 reads SGHDN; CDR2 reads FVKESK. CDR3 loop: CASSQDAGVGNNEQFF. The CDR3 nucleotides read TGTGCCAGCAGCCAAGATGCGGGAGTAGGTAACAATGAGCAGTTCTTC. Full variable domain (remainder filled in from reference TRBV14 and TRBJ2-1): EAGVTQFPSHSVIEKGQTVTLRCDPISGHDNLYWYRRVMGKEIKFLLHFVKESKQDESGMPNNRFLAERTGGTYSTLKVQPAELEDSGVYFCASSQDAGVGNNEQFFGPGTRLTVL.

This chain uses TRBV7-2 with TRBJ2-7, with 11 bases lining up with TRBD1. The length of the CDR3 is 15 residues. The germline V gene encodes CDR1 SGHTA and CDR2 FQGNSA. J gave up 3 bases and V 2 bases, and 3 bases lay outside the gene matches. In nucleotides, the CDR3 is TGTGCCAGCAGCTTACTGGGACAGGGGGGCTACGAGCAGTACTTC. This gives the protein CASSLLGQGGYEQYF. The full variable domain, with the rest looked up from reference TRBV7-2 and TRBJ2-7, is GAGVSQSPSNKVTEKGKDVELRCDPISGHTALYWYRQSLGQGLEFLIYFQGNSAPDKSGLPSDRFSAERTGGSVSTLTIQRTQQEDSAVYLCASSLLGQGGYEQYFGPGTRLTVT.

CDR3 nucleotide sequence: TGCGCCAGCAGGAAGGGACAGGGGGTAAGGAGTGACTACGAGCAGTACTTC. Amino acids: CASRKGQGVRSDYEQYF. This sequence joins TRBV5-1 and TRBJ2-7; TRBD1 matches at 11 bases. This CDR3 has 17 amino acids. Germline V CDR1 and CDR2: SGHRS, YFSETQ. V shed 5 bases and J 3 bases; nucleotides not matched to a gene: 13.

The chain carries TRBV2 and TRBJ2-1, with 15 bases lining up with TRBD2. This CDR3 contains 16 residues. The V and J ends lost 9 bases and 5 bases, in that order; junction bases with no gene match: 8. Germline V CDR1 and CDR2: SNHLY, FYNNEI. In DNA, the CDR3 is TGTGCCAGGGCCGAGGGACTAGCGGGAGGCGACAATGAGCAGTTCTTC. Translated: CARAEGLAGGDNEQFF.

The V gene is TRBV15, the J gene TRBJ1-2, with D tentatively TRBD1 (6 bases). With 3 bases removed from V and 6 bases from J, the gap between germline ends came to 17 bases. This CDR3 spans 15 amino acids. Looked up from germline, CDR1 is LNHNV and CDR2 is YYDKDF (reference sequence). In DNA form, the CDR3 reads TGTGCCACCAGCAGGGGGGCAGGGAACTTGGATGGCTACACCTTC. This translates into CATSRGAGNLDGYTF.

The count of this clone is one. This chain joins TRBV27 and TRBJ1-1; perhaps TRBD1 as D (6 bases). V was clipped by 4 bases and J by 5 bases, with 20 bases between them. Germline CDR1 and CDR2: MNHEY and SMNVEV (reference sequence). The CDR3 consists of 16 residues. CDR3 coding DNA: TGTGCCAGCAGTTCCCGGTGGGGGACCCAGGGGACTGAAGCTTTCTTT. Residues: CASSSRWGTQGTEAFF.

The sample holds one count of this clone. This chain links TRBV5-1 with TRBJ2-1; possibly TRBD2 for D (8 bases). The CDR3 contains 18 residues. With 5 bases removed from V and 8 bases from J, the gap between germline ends came to 29 bases. Germline CDR1 SGHRS, CDR2 YFSETQ. CDR3 DNA: TGCGCCAGCAGGCCCGGCCAGGGGGAGCGGGAGAAGGGGCATGAGCAGTTCTTC. The encoded protein is CASRPGQGEREKGHEQFF. The full variable domain, with the rest looked up from reference TRBV5-1 and TRBJ2-1, is KAGVTQTPRYLIKTRGQQVTLSCSPISGHRSVSWYQQTPGQGLQFLFEYFSETQRNKGNFPGRFSGRQFSNSRSEMNVSTLELGDSALYLCASRPGQGEREKGHEQFFGPGTRLTVL.

The rearrangement joins TRBV5-4 to TRBJ1-1; possible D gene TRBD1, 6 bases. CDR1 is SGHNT, CDR2 YYREEE, per germline (reference sequence). The CDR3 consists of 16 residues. V was shortened by 3 bases and J by 0 bases, with 15 bases between the two germline ends. The DNA of the CDR3 is TGTGCCAGCAGCTGGGGGGGCAGGGGAATGAACACTGAAGCTTTCTTT. This encodes CASSWGGRGMNTEAFF. Using reference TRBV5-4 and TRBJ1-1 for the parts outside the CDR3, the full variable domain is ETGVTQSPTHLIKTRGQQVTLRCSSQSGHNTVSWYQQALGQGPQFIFQYYREEENGRGNFPPRFSGLQFPNYSSELNVNALELDDSALYLCASSWGGRGMNTEAFFGQGTRLTVV.

V usage is TRBV7-8 and J usage is TRBJ1-6; D is ambiguous. The germline V gene encodes CDR1 SGHVS and CDR2 FQNEAQ. This CDR3 comprises 13 residues. V lost 6 bases, J lost 10 bases, and 13 bases lay in between. CDR3 loop: CASRSRVGSPLHF. CDR3 coding DNA: TGTGCCAGCAGGTCACGGGTAGGCTCACCCCTCCACTTT.

This chain connects TRBV4-1 to TRBJ2-7; 9 bases map to TRBD2. CDR3 length: 17 residues. Germline CDR1 and CDR2: MGHRA and YSYEKL. V shed 1 base, J shed 3 bases, and the junction held 10 bases outside the gene matches. The CDR3 DNA sequence: TGCGCCAGCAGCCAAGTCTCTAGCGGGATTGCTTTCTACGAGCAGTACTTC. Residues: CASSQVSSGIAFYEQYF.

The V gene is TRBV28, the J gene TRBJ2-5, with TRBD2 matching 10 bases. Germline CDR1 reads MDHEN; CDR2 reads SYDVKM. After removal of 5 bases from V and 4 bases from J, the junction contained 10 bases not matched to a gene. The CDR3 consists of 16 residues. Written as DNA, the CDR3 is TGTGCCAGCAGTCCCCCCAGCGGGAGGGGCGGAGAGACCCAGTACTTC. Its protein product is CASSPPSGRGGETQYF.

V usage is TRBV19 and J usage is TRBJ2-3; D ambiguous. The CDR3 has 13 residues. CDR1 is LNHDA and CDR2 is SQIVND in the germline V gene (reference sequence). The V gene lost 3 bases and the J gene lost 0 bases, with 4 bases spanning the gap. The CDR3 sequence: CASSMSSTDTQYF. The DNA for the CDR3 is TGTGCCAGTAGTATGTCGAGCACAGATACGCAGTATTTT.

V and J are TRBV2 and TRBJ1-2; tentatively, D is TRBD1 (5 bases). CDR1 and CDR2 from the germline V gene are SNHLY and FYNNEI. The CDR3 totals 11 residues. The germline V and J ends were trimmed by 8 bases and 8 bases, with 12 bases remaining between them. In DNA, the CDR3 is TGTGCCAGCGGGACTCTTGAGGGCTACACCTTC. It codes for CASGTLEGYTF.

This chain joins TRBV28 and TRBJ2-3; D is possibly TRBD2 (6 bases). This CDR3 is 16 amino acids long. In germline, CDR1 is MDHEN, CDR2 SYDVKM. Trimming left V 9 bases short and J 0 bases short, with 19 bases between. This chain's CDR3 is CASTKVLAGSTDTQYF. As DNA, the CDR3 is TGTGCCAGTACAAAAGTACTAGCAGGTAGCACAGATACGCAGTATTTT.